Below, 10 T cell receptor beta chains from the same sample are listed, as sequenced in a study of T-cell memory formation after mild COVID-19. TCRdb itself ran the 5' RACE reads through MiXCR, one entry per CDR3 protein. In the table there are about 210,000 distinct CDR3 sequences, 27% of which are singletons. The sample comprised PBMCs or a T cell subset sorted from them (not recorded which). Every receptor here comes from an adult woman who had mild COVID-19 (a few samples of this study predate the infection). Cell type and time point are not known.

This clonotype showed up just a few times. This chain uses TRBV29-1 with TRBJ2-1; 10 positions match TRBD2. The CDR3 is 16 amino acids. The germline CDR1 and CDR2 sequences are SQVTM and ANQGSEA. Trimming removed 7 bases from V and 0 bases from J; junction bases left unmatched: 9. In DNA, the CDR3 is TGCAGCGCCGGAGGACTAGCGGAGAGCTCCTACAATGAGCAGTTCTTC. The encoded protein is CSAGGLAESSYNEQFF.

This clonotype was counted a single time. Here the CDR3 reads CASSAWGPSEAFF. The CDR3, as DNA: TGTGCCAGCAGCGCGTGGGGCCCTAGTGAAGCTTTCTTT. The chain combines TRBV7-9 with TRBJ1-1; perhaps TRBD1 as D (5 bases). Trimming took 5 bases from V and 7 from J, leaving 14 bases between them. Germline V CDR1 and CDR2: SEHNR, FQNEAQ (reference sequence). The CDR3 is 13 residues long.

This clonotype was counted a few times. The chain is built from TRBV5-1 and TRBJ2-3; TRBD1 might be the D (5 bases). Germline V gene data show CDR1 as SGHRS and CDR2 as YFSETQ. This CDR3 spans 14 amino acids. The ends were cut back, 5 bases at V and 3 bases at J, with 13 bases in the middle. The CDR3 loop is CASRSGQTTDTQYF. CDR3 coding DNA: TGCGCCAGCAGATCAGGGCAGACAACAGATACGCAGTATTTT.

The chain recombines TRBV7-9 with TRBJ2-2, with D possibly TRBD2 on 5 matching bases. The CDR3 covers 15 residues. Germline values: CDR1 SEHNR, CDR2 FQNEAQ (reference sequence). V was cut by 3 bases and J by 7 bases, with 15 bases left in between. The CDR3 loop is CASSFPESGSGELFF. As DNA, the CDR3 is TGTGCCAGCAGCTTCCCCGAGTCGGGGAGCGGGGAGCTGTTTTTT.

The chain combines TRBV12-3 or TRBV12-4 with TRBJ1-3, with TRBD1 identical over 7 bases. V lost 6 bases to trimming and J lost 2 bases; unmatched junction nucleotides: 10. CDR3 length: 16 residues. The CDR3 sequence: CASSHDRVGTGNTIYF. The CDR3 DNA reads as TGTGCCAGCAGCCACGACAGGGTGGGAACTGGAAACACCATATATTTT.

This clonotype was seen only a few times. The V call is TRBV29-1, the J call TRBJ2-7; 10 bases fit TRBD1. This CDR3 has 14 residues. Looked up from germline, CDR1 is SQVTM and CDR2 is ANQGSEA. The junction had 1 base not matched to a gene; V was cut back by 0 bases and J by 2 bases. Written as DNA, the CDR3 is TGCAGCGTTGAAGAGGGGACAGGGGCCTACGAGCAGTACTTC. Translation gives CSVEEGTGAYEQYF.

This clonotype was picked up a small number of times. V and J are TRBV10-3 and TRBJ1-6; no clear D gene. This CDR3 comprises 12 residues. Germline CDR1 ENHRY, CDR2 SYGVKD. Deletions cut 2 bases from V and 9 bases from J, with 5 bases between. Written as DNA, the CDR3 is TGTGCCATCAGTGAGAACAGTTCACCCCTCCACTTT. This encodes CAISENSSPLHF.

The chain couples TRBV9 to TRBJ1-3; D gene unclear. Germline values: CDR1 SGDLS, CDR2 YYNGEE. The CDR3 sequence is 16 residues long. The V end lost 0 bases, the J end lost 1 base, and 11 bases lay between the germline ends. As DNA, the CDR3 is TGTGCCAGCAGCGTAGACCCGGTCTCTTCTGGAAACACCATATATTTT. Translation gives CASSVDPVSSGNTIYF. The full variable domain, rest sourced from reference TRBV9 and TRBJ1-3, is DSGVTQTPKHLITATGQRVTLRCSPRSGDLSVYWYQQSLDQGLQFLIQYYNGEERAKGNILERFSAQQFPDLHSELNLSSLELGDSALYFCASSVDPVSSGNTIYFGEGSWLTVV.

The rearrangement links TRBV5-1 to TRBJ1-1; 8 bases fit TRBD1. This CDR3 has 13 amino acids. In germline, CDR1 is SGHRS, CDR2 YFSETQ. With 3 bases clipped from V and 10 bases from J, the junction kept 8 bases outside the gene matches. CDR3 loop: CASSSGQETGAFF. Here the CDR3 DNA reads TGCGCCAGCAGCTCGGGACAGGAGACAGGAGCTTTCTTT.

This clonotype has a handful of counts. The chain employs TRBV6-5 and TRBJ1-2; TRBD1 is a possible D gene (6 bases). This CDR3 has 17 residues. The ends were cut back, 0 bases at V and 7 bases at J, with 21 bases in the middle. The germline gives CDR1 MNHEY, CDR2 SVGAGI. The CDR3 DNA reads as TGTGCCAGCAGTTACTCGAAGGTATCCAGGGGCATCGGTGGCTACACCTTC. This sequence encodes CASSYSKVSRGIGGYTF.